This is a list of T cell receptor beta chains from one sample in a study of blood T cell repertoires in COVID-19. The repertoire was sequenced with immunoSEQ multiplex PCR; TCRdb's copy has only in-frame clones and lacks some. The table has fewer than 300,000 clones, approximately 93% seen once. The sample was peripheral blood. These receptors were taken from a woman aged 25 to 39 with COVID-19, enrolled during active disease. Both conserved end residues are part of each CDR3. Fields, in order: D gene, V gene, J gene, clone size, CDR3 DNA, CDR3 protein. A D gene is named only where the DNA matches it firmly. Clone size, where shown, is once, few, many, or a class for clones that have expanded.

D gene: TRBD1; V gene: TRBV5-4; J gene: TRBJ2-2; clone size: few; CDR3 DNA: TGTGCCAGCAGCTTGCGTCCGGGACAGGGGGCCACCGGGGAGCTGTTTTTT; CDR3 protein: CASSLRPGQGATGELFF
D gene: -; V gene: TRBV27; J gene: TRBJ1-2; clone size: -; CDR3 DNA: TGTGCCAGCAGTCCCCGGACAGAAAACTATGGCTACACCTTC; CDR3 protein: CASSPRTENYGYTF
D gene: TRBD1; V gene: TRBV19; J gene: TRBJ1-1; clone size: -; CDR3 DNA: TGTGCCAGTAGTCAAAGACAGGGTCGAGCTTTCTTT; CDR3 protein: CASSQRQGRAFF
D gene: TRBD1; V gene: TRBV3-1/TRBV3-2; J gene: TRBJ1-1; clone size: -; CDR3 DNA: TGTGCCAGCAGCCAGACAGGGAGCATGAACACTGAAGCTTTCTTT; CDR3 protein: CASSQTGSMNTEAFF
D gene: TRBD2; V gene: TRBV10-3; J gene: TRBJ2-7; clone size: -; CDR3 DNA: TGTGCCAGCGGAATGGGACTAGCGGGACCCTACGAGCAGTACTTC; CDR3 protein: CASGMGLAGPYEQYF
D gene: TRBD2; V gene: TRBV4-1; J gene: TRBJ2-7; clone size: -; CDR3 DNA: TGCGCCAGCAGCAACCAGCTAGCGGGTAGCTCCTACGAGCAGTACTTC; CDR3 protein: CASSNQLAGSSYEQYF
D gene: -; V gene: TRBV3-1/TRBV3-2; J gene: TRBJ2-1; clone size: -; CDR3 DNA: TGTGCCAGCAGCCAACCGTCTAGCGCCCATGAGCAGTTCTTC; CDR3 protein: CASSQPSSAHEQFF
D gene: -; V gene: TRBV30; J gene: TRBJ1-4; clone size: -; CDR3 DNA: TGTGCCTGGAGAGGAGGGTTTAACGAAAAACTGTTTTTT; CDR3 protein: CAWRGGFNEKLFF
D gene: TRBD1; V gene: TRBV27; J gene: TRBJ1-3; clone size: -; CDR3 DNA: TGTGCCAGCAGTTTAGAGGGGGCATCTGGAAACACCATATATTTT; CDR3 protein: CASSLEGASGNTIYF
D gene: TRBD1; V gene: TRBV15; J gene: TRBJ1-5; clone size: few; CDR3 DNA: TGTGCCACCAGCAGAGCGGGGACAGGGAGCCAGCCCCAGCATTTT; CDR3 protein: CATSRAGTGSQPQHF
D gene: -; V gene: TRBV29-1; J gene: TRBJ1-2; clone size: few; CDR3 DNA: TGCAGCGTACCATCGATTTTGACGCGGAACTATGGCTACACCTTC; CDR3 protein: CSVPSILTRNYGYTF
D gene: TRBD1; V gene: TRBV5-4; J gene: TRBJ1-2; clone size: -; CDR3 DNA: TGTGCCAGCAGCAGACCAGGGGGCGACCATAACTATGGCTACACCTTC; CDR3 protein: CASSRPGGDHNYGYTF
D gene: -; V gene: TRBV29-1; J gene: TRBJ2-1; clone size: -; CDR3 DNA: TGCAGCGTTGTGGGTCGGGTAGTGAATGAGCAGTTCTTC; CDR3 protein: CSVVGRVVNEQFF
D gene: TRBD2; V gene: TRBV6-4; J gene: TRBJ2-3; clone size: many; CDR3 DNA: TGTGCCAGCAGCCCGACTAGCGGGAGCGCAGATACGCAGTATTTT; CDR3 protein: CASSPTSGSADTQYF
D gene: -; V gene: TRBV9; J gene: TRBJ2-1; clone size: -; CDR3 DNA: TGTGCCAGCAGCGTAGGGCGGGCCTCCTACAATGAGCAGTTCTTC; CDR3 protein: CASSVGRASYNEQFF
D gene: -; V gene: TRBV30; J gene: TRBJ1-5; clone size: -; CDR3 DNA: TGTGCCTGGACCCAGGGTGGCGGCCAGCCCCAGCATTTT; CDR3 protein: CAWTQGGGQPQHF
D gene: TRBD2; V gene: TRBV24-1; J gene: TRBJ2-1; clone size: -; CDR3 DNA: TGTGCCACCAGTGGACTAGCGGGAGCCAATGAGCAGTTCTTC; CDR3 protein: CATSGLAGANEQFF
D gene: -; V gene: TRBV27; J gene: TRBJ1-3; clone size: -; CDR3 DNA: TGTGCCAGCAGTTTAACCGGGACACCTAGCTCTGGAAACACCATATATTTT; CDR3 protein: CASSLTGTPSSGNTIYF
D gene: -; V gene: TRBV11-3; J gene: TRBJ2-2; clone size: once; CDR3 DNA: TGTGCCAGCAGCTTTGGGGCGTCCTACACCGGGGAGCTGTTTTTT; CDR3 protein: CASSFGASYTGELFF
D gene: -; V gene: TRBV7-9; J gene: TRBJ2-1; clone size: -; CDR3 DNA: TGTGCCAGCAGCTTAGCCAACATACAGAACAATGAGCAGTTCTTC; CDR3 protein: CASSLANIQNNEQFF
D gene: -; V gene: TRBV10-3; J gene: TRBJ2-1; clone size: -; CDR3 DNA: TGTGCCATCAGTGAGGTCACAGGTTGGGAGCAGTTCTTC; CDR3 protein: CAISEVTGWEQFF
D gene: -; V gene: TRBV21-1; J gene: TRBJ1-1; clone size: once; CDR3 DNA: TGTGCCAGCAGCAAATTACCGGGGTCCATGAACACTGAAGCTTTCTTT; CDR3 protein: CASSKLPGSMNTEAFF
D gene: TRBD2; V gene: TRBV3-1/TRBV3-2; J gene: TRBJ2-7; clone size: -; CDR3 DNA: TGTGCCAGCAATTCGCGGGGGTCGGCTTCCTACGAGCAGTACTTC; CDR3 protein: CASNSRGSASYEQYF
D gene: -; V gene: TRBV7-9; J gene: TRBJ2-1; clone size: once; CDR3 DNA: TGTGCCAGCAGCTTAGGCGGAGAGCAGTTCTTC; CDR3 protein: CASSLGGEQFF
D gene: -; V gene: TRBV28; J gene: TRBJ2-5; clone size: -; CDR3 DNA: TGTGCCAGCAGTTCACGGACAGAAGAGACCCAGTACTTC; CDR3 protein: CASSSRTEETQYF
D gene: TRBD1; V gene: TRBV30; J gene: TRBJ2-7; clone size: -; CDR3 DNA: TGTGCCTGGGGGACAGTTTACGAGCAGTACTTC; CDR3 protein: CAWGTVYEQYF
D gene: -; V gene: TRBV27; J gene: TRBJ2-6; clone size: -; CDR3 DNA: TGTGCCAGCAGTTTAAAAAGCACTGCCGTCCTGACTTTC; CDR3 protein: CASSLKSTAVLTF
D gene: -; V gene: TRBV2; J gene: TRBJ1-1; clone size: -; CDR3 DNA: TGTGCCAGCAGTGATTCTAGCCAATACACTGAAGCTTTCTTT; CDR3 protein: CASSDSSQYTEAFF
D gene: -; V gene: TRBV7-8; J gene: TRBJ1-1; clone size: -; CDR3 DNA: TGTGCCAGCAGCGTTCTTAACAGTGATTGGACTGAAGCTTTCTTT; CDR3 protein: CASSVLNSDWTEAFF
D gene: TRBD1; V gene: TRBV27; J gene: TRBJ2-3; clone size: -; CDR3 DNA: TGTGCCAGCAGTGCCCAACAGGGGGCTTATTTTGTTAACACAGATACGCAGTATTTT; CDR3 protein: CASSAQQGAYFVNTDTQYF
D gene: -; V gene: TRBV3-1/TRBV3-2; J gene: TRBJ1-5; clone size: -; CDR3 DNA: TGTGCCAGCAGCCAAGAAAGGGGAGGACAGCCCCAGCATTTT; CDR3 protein: CASSQERGGQPQHF
D gene: -; V gene: TRBV12-3/TRBV12-4; J gene: TRBJ1-2; clone size: -; CDR3 DNA: TGTGCCAGCAGTTATCAGGGGTTCTCTGGCTACACCTTC; CDR3 protein: CASSYQGFSGYTF
D gene: TRBD2; V gene: TRBV5-1; J gene: TRBJ2-7; clone size: -; CDR3 DNA: TGCGCCAGCAGCTCGGGACTAGTCTACGAGCAGTACTTC; CDR3 protein: CASSSGLVYEQYF
D gene: -; V gene: TRBV30; J gene: TRBJ1-2; clone size: -; CDR3 DNA: TGTGCCTGGAGTGTAAATAGCTATGGCTACACCTTC; CDR3 protein: CAWSVNSYGYTF
D gene: TRBD1; V gene: TRBV2; J gene: TRBJ1-1; clone size: -; CDR3 DNA: TGTGCCAGCAGTGAAACGACAGGGTTCGGCGACACTGAAGCTTTCTTT; CDR3 protein: CASSETTGFGDTEAFF
D gene: TRBD1; V gene: TRBV11-1; J gene: TRBJ1-2; clone size: -; CDR3 DNA: TGTGCCAGCAGCCCTTCGGGACAGATCTATGGCTACACCTTC; CDR3 protein: CASSPSGQIYGYTF
D gene: -; V gene: TRBV2; J gene: TRBJ1-5; clone size: -; CDR3 DNA: TGTGCCAGCGGTCCGGAGGGTAACAATCAGCCCCAGCATTTT; CDR3 protein: CASGPEGNNQPQHF
D gene: TRBD1; V gene: TRBV5-8; J gene: TRBJ1-5; clone size: -; CDR3 DNA: TGTGCCAGCAGCTCAGGACAGGGTAACTGGCAGCCCCAGCATTTT; CDR3 protein: CASSSGQGNWQPQHF
D gene: TRBD1; V gene: TRBV10-3; J gene: TRBJ1-3; clone size: -; CDR3 DNA: TGTGCCATCACCCGGACAGGGGGTGGAAACACCATATATTTT; CDR3 protein: CAITRTGGGNTIYF
D gene: -; V gene: TRBV28; J gene: TRBJ2-7; clone size: -; CDR3 DNA: TGTGCCAGCAGTTTCAGCGGGCTTAGCTCCTACGAGCAGTACTTC; CDR3 protein: CASSFSGLSSYEQYF
D gene: -; V gene: TRBV19; J gene: TRBJ1-5; clone size: -; CDR3 DNA: TGTGCCAGTGGGGGGGGGTTGACGAATCAGCCCCAGCATTTT; CDR3 protein: CASGGGLTNQPQHF
D gene: TRBD1; V gene: TRBV6-6; J gene: TRBJ2-7; clone size: -; CDR3 DNA: TGTGCCAGCAGTTTCACAGGGGCGCCGACCTACGAGCAGTACTTC; CDR3 protein: CASSFTGAPTYEQYF
D gene: -; V gene: TRBV5-6; J gene: TRBJ1-3; clone size: -; CDR3 DNA: TGTGCCAGCAGCTTGGACAGCATCTCTGGAAACACCATATATTTT; CDR3 protein: CASSLDSISGNTIYF
D gene: -; V gene: TRBV12-3/TRBV12-4; J gene: TRBJ1-1; clone size: -; CDR3 DNA: TGTGCCAGCGGGTCCCGGGACACTGAAGCTTTCTTT; CDR3 protein: CASGSRDTEAFF
D gene: TRBD2; V gene: TRBV28; J gene: TRBJ2-1; clone size: -; CDR3 DNA: TGTGCCAGCAGTTTGACTAGCGGAGCGAGCTCCTACAATGAGCAGTTCTTC; CDR3 protein: CASSLTSGASSYNEQFF
D gene: -; V gene: TRBV29-1; J gene: TRBJ1-2; clone size: -; CDR3 DNA: TGCAGCGTGACAGACTATGGCTACACCTTC; CDR3 protein: CSVTDYGYTF
D gene: -; V gene: TRBV27; J gene: TRBJ1-6; clone size: once; CDR3 DNA: TGTGCCAGCAGTTTGCACGGCCGCATCCAGGGGATGAATAATTCACCCCTCCACTTT; CDR3 protein: CASSLHGRIQGMNNSPLHF
D gene: TRBD1; V gene: TRBV19; J gene: TRBJ1-5; clone size: -; CDR3 DNA: TGTGCCAGTACAACCAGGGGGAGACTGAATTTT; CDR3 protein: CASTTRGRLNF
D gene: -; V gene: TRBV19; J gene: TRBJ2-3; clone size: -; CDR3 DNA: TGTGCCAGTAGTTGGGCGTCTAGCACAGATACGCAGTATTTT; CDR3 protein: CASSWASSTDTQYF
D gene: TRBD1; V gene: TRBV6-5; J gene: TRBJ1-5; clone size: few; CDR3 DNA: TGTGCCAGCGGACTCCTGACAGGGGTCAATCAGCCCCAGCATTTT; CDR3 protein: CASGLLTGVNQPQHF
D gene: TRBD1; V gene: TRBV5-1; J gene: TRBJ1-5; clone size: -; CDR3 DNA: TGCGCCAGCAGCTCGGGACAGGGCAATCAGCCCCAGCATTTT; CDR3 protein: CASSSGQGNQPQHF
D gene: TRBD1; V gene: TRBV7-2; J gene: TRBJ1-3; clone size: -; CDR3 DNA: TGTGCCAGCAGCTTAGCGGGACAGGGGGCTGGTGGAAACACCATATATTTT; CDR3 protein: CASSLAGQGAGGNTIYF
D gene: TRBD1; V gene: TRBV19; J gene: TRBJ1-2; clone size: -; CDR3 DNA: TGTGCCAGTAGTATAGGACAGGGGGCTGCCTACTATGGCTACACCTTC; CDR3 protein: CASSIGQGAAYYGYTF
D gene: -; V gene: TRBV25-1; J gene: TRBJ1-5; clone size: -; CDR3 DNA: TGTGCCAGCCGGGAAAGCAATCAGCCCCAGCATTTT; CDR3 protein: CASRESNQPQHF
D gene: -; V gene: TRBV6-5; J gene: TRBJ2-4; clone size: -; CDR3 DNA: TGTGCCAGCAGGAGGGTTGGAGAAAACATTCAGTACTTC; CDR3 protein: CASRRVGENIQYF
D gene: TRBD1; V gene: TRBV12-3/TRBV12-4; J gene: TRBJ1-1; clone size: -; CDR3 DNA: TGTGCCAGCAGTCCGGACAGGGGAAAGACCGCTTTCTTT; CDR3 protein: CASSPDRGKTAFF
D gene: -; V gene: TRBV7-6; J gene: TRBJ2-1; clone size: -; CDR3 DNA: TGTGCCAGCAGCTTAACACCCGGCGGATACAATGAGCAGTTCTTC; CDR3 protein: CASSLTPGGYNEQFF